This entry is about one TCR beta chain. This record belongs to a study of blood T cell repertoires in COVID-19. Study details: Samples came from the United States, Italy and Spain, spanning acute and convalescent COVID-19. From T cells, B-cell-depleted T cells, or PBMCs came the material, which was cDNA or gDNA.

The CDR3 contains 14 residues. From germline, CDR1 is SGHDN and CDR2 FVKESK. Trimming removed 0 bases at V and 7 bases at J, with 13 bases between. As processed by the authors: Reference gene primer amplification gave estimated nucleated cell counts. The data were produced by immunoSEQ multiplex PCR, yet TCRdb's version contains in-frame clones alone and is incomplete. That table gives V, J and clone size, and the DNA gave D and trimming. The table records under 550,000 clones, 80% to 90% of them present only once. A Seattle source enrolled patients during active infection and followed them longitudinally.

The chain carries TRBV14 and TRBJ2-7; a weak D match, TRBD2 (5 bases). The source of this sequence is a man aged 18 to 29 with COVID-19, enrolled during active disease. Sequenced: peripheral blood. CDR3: CASSQEFGPGEQYF. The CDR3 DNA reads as TGTGCCAGCAGCCAAGAGTTCGGCCCGGGGGAGCAGTACTTC.